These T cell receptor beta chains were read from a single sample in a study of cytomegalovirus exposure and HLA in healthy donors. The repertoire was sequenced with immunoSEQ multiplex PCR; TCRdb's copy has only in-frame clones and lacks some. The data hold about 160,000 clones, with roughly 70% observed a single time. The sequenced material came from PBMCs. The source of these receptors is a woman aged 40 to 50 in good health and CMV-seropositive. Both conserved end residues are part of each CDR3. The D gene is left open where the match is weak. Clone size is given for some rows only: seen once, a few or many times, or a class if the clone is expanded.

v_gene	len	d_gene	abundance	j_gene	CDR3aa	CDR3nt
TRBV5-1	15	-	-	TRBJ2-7	CASSSGGTGIREQYF	TGCGCCAGCAGCTCTGGGGGGACGGGGATTAGGGAGCAGTACTTC
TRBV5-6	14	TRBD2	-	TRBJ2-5	CASSSLAGGETQYF	TGTGCCAGCAGCTCACTAGCGGGAGGAGAGACCCAGTACTTC
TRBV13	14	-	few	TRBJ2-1	CASSLQGTGNEQFF	TGTGCCAGCAGCTTACAGGGGACGGGAAATGAGCAGTTCTTC
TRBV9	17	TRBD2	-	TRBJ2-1	CASSTTGGASSYNEQFF	TGTGCCAGCAGCACTACCGGGGGGGCAAGCTCCTACAATGAGCAGTTCTTC
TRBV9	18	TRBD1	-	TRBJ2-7	CASSVAGGSGQVVYEQYF	TGTGCCAGCAGCGTAGCTGGGGGGTCGGGACAGGTGGTCTACGAGCAGTACTTC
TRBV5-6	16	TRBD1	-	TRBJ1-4	CASSRADRATNEKLFF	TGTGCCAGCAGCCGAGCGGACAGGGCAACTAATGAAAAACTGTTTTTT
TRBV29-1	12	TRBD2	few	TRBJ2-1	CSVGLAGGEQFF	TGCAGCGTTGGACTAGCGGGAGGCGAGCAGTTCTTC
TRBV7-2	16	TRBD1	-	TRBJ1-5	CASSQQGGVGNQPQHF	TGTGCCAGCAGCCAACAGGGGGGGGTCGGCAATCAGCCCCAGCATTTT
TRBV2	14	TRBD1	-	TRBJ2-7	CASRETGGVYEQYF	TGTGCCAGCAGGGAGACAGGGGGCGTCTACGAGCAGTACTTC
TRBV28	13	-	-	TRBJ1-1	CASRTGGIVGAFF	TGTGCCAGCCGTACTGGGGGGATCGTTGGGGCTTTCTTT
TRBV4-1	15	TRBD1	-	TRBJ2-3	CASSQGQGASDTQYF	TGCGCCAGCAGCCAAGGACAGGGGGCCTCAGATACGCAGTATTTT
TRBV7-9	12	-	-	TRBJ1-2	CASSLRQTGYTF	TGTGCCAGCAGCTTGCGACAGACGGGCTACACCTTC
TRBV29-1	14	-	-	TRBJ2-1	CSVEGRSTYNEQFF	TGCAGCGTTGAGGGCAGGTCAACCTACAATGAGCAGTTCTTC
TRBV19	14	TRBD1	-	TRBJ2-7	CASSRQGAIYEQYF	TGTGCCAGTAGTAGACAGGGGGCAATCTACGAGCAGTACTTC
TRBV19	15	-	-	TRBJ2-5	CASSIDQGYEETQYF	TGTGCCAGTAGTATAGATCAGGGGTATGAGGAGACCCAGTACTTC
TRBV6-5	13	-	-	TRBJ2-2	CASSYSTTGELFF	TGTGCCAGCAGTTACTCGACTACCGGGGAGCTGTTTTTT
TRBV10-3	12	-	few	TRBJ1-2	CAISANRDGYTF	TGTGCCATCAGTGCGAACAGGGATGGCTACACCTTC
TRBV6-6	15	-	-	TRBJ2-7	CASSYPSTGTYEQYF	TGTGCCAGCAGTTACCCCTCGACAGGAACCTACGAGCAGTACTTC
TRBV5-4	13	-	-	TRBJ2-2	CASSLTGTGELFF	TGTGCCAGCAGCTTGACGGGGACCGGGGAGCTGTTTTTT
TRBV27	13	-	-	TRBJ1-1	CASRLTGSTEAFF	TGTGCCAGCAGGTTGACAGGTTCAACTGAAGCTTTCTTT
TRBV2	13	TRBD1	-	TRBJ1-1	CASSERAGGRAFF	TGTGCCAGCAGTGAGAGGGCAGGGGGGAGAGCTTTCTTT
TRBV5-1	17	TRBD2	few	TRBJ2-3	CASSLASSGGPLNTQYF	TGCGCCAGCAGCTTGGCTTCTAGCGGGGGGCCCTTGAATACGCAGTATTTT
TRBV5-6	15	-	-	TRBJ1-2	CASTSEGVGNYGYTF	TGTGCCAGCACTAGCGAAGGGGTCGGTAACTATGGCTACACCTTC
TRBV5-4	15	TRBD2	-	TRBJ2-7	CASSPIAGTSYEQYF	TGTGCCAGCAGCCCTATAGCGGGGACCTCCTACGAGCAGTACTTC
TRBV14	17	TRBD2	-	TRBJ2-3	CASSQAGTSGGTDTQYF	TGTGCCAGCAGCCAAGCGGGGACTAGCGGGGGCACAGATACGCAGTATTTT
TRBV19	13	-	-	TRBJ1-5	CASRFQEDQPQHF	TGTGCCAGTAGGTTCCAGGAGGATCAGCCCCAGCATTTT
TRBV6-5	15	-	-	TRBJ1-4	CASRERTEANEKLFF	TGTGCCAGCAGGGAACGGACAGAAGCTAATGAAAAACTGTTTTTT
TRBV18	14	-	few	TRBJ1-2	CASSPSREGYGYTF	TGTGCCAGCTCACCATCCAGGGAGGGCTATGGCTACACCTTC
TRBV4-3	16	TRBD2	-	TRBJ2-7	CASSRLLAEHSYEQYF	TGCGCCAGCAGCCGGCTGCTAGCGGAGCATAGCTACGAGCAGTACTTC
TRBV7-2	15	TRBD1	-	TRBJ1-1	CASSFWGQSPREAFF	TGTGCCAGCAGCTTCTGGGGACAGAGTCCCCGTGAAGCTTTCTTT
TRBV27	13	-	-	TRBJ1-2	CASSAAGNYGYTF	TGTGCCAGCAGTGCCGCAGGGAACTATGGCTACACCTTC
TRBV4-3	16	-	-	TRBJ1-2	CASSQVIRHNPYGYTF	TGCGCCAGCAGCCAGGTTATCCGACATAACCCGTATGGCTACACCTTC
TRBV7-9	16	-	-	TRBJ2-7	CASSSSGSGFPYEQYF	TGTGCCAGCAGCTCGAGCGGTAGCGGCTTCCCCTACGAGCAGTACTTC
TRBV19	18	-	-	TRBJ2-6	CASTLQGPLGAGANVLTF	TGTGCCAGTACCCTACAGGGTCCCTTGGGTGCTGGGGCCAACGTCCTGACTTTC
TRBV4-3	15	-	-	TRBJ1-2	CASSQEQGRVYGYTF	TGCGCCAGCAGCCAAGAGCAGGGGAGAGTCTATGGCTACACCTTC
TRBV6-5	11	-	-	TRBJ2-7	CASSWPSEQYF	TGTGCCAGCAGTTGGCCCAGCGAGCAGTACTTC
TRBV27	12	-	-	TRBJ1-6	CASSLQGSPLHF	TGTGCCAGCAGTTTACAGGGTTCACCCCTCCACTTT
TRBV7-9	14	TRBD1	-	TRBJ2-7	CSSSLGDSHYEQYF	TGTTCCAGCAGCCTCGGGGACAGCCACTACGAGCAGTACTTC
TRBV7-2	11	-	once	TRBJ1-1	CASSLNRAAFF	TGTGCCAGCAGCCTTAACAGGGCTGCTTTCTTT
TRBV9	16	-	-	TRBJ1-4	CASSVGYQATNEKLFF	TGTGCCAGCAGCGTAGGTTACCAGGCAACTAATGAAAAACTGTTTTTT
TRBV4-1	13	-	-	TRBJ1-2	CASSQGDRGGYTF	TGCGCCAGCAGCCAAGGCGATCGCGGCGGCTACACCTTC
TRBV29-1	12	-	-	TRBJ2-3	CSATGSGDTQYF	TGCAGCGCAACAGGGAGCGGAGATACGCAGTATTTT
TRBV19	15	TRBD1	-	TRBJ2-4	CASSIETGTGHIQYF	TGTGCCAGTAGTATAGAGACCGGGACAGGGCACATTCAGTACTTC
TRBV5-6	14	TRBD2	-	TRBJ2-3	CASSLAGGTDTQYF	TGTGCCAGCAGCTTGGCGGGGGGGACAGATACGCAGTATTTT
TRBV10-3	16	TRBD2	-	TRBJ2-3	CAISESGLAVTDTQYF	TGTGCCATCAGTGAGTCGGGACTAGCGGTCACAGATACGCAGTATTTT
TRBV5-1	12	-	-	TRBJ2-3	CASSLSSDTQYF	TGCGCCAGCAGCCTGAGTTCAGATACGCAGTATTTT
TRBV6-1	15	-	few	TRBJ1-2	CASSRAQGSWAGYTF	TGTGCCAGCAGCCGAGCCCAGGGGTCCTGGGCTGGCTACACCTTC
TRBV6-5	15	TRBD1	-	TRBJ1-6	CASSARQGVPSPLHF	TGTGCCAGCAGTGCAAGACAGGGGGTTCCCTCACCCCTCCACTTT
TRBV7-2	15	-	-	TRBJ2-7	CASSLNRILSYEQYF	TGTGCCAGCAGCTTAAACAGAATCCTATCCTACGAGCAGTACTTC
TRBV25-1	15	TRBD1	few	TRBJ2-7	CASSEGSGGTYEQYF	TGTGCCAGCAGTGAAGGATCAGGGGGTACCTACGAGCAGTACTTC
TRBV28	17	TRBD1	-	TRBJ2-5	CASSLLSPTGILETQYF	TGTGCCAGCAGTTTACTTAGCCCGACAGGGATTTTAGAGACCCAGTACTTC